This T cell receptor (beta chain) was profiled in a study of OX40 agonist ivuxolimab in advanced cancers. Across the study: Three patients, one with hepatocellular carcinoma and two with cutaneous melanoma, achieved partial responses.

The CDR3 runs 14 residues. Germline loops: CDR1 MNHNY, CDR2 SVGAGI (reference sequence). The J segment lost 7 bases and the V segment lost 4 bases, leaving 1 base of the junction unmatched. General study findings and limits: At doses 0.1 to 3.0 mg/kg, CD4+ and CD8+ clones expanded.

Note on this clone: The antigen remains unidentified.

The method was immunoSEQ multiplex PCR; TCRdb's version includes in-frame clones alone and lacks a portion of them. The sample contains fewer than 95,000 clones, under 95% of which appear only once. Blood samples were obtained at baseline, cycle 4 day 1, and cycle 7 day 1. This specimen was CD4+ or CD8+ T cells sorted from blood, taken in a trial of the OX40 agonist ivuxolimab. The genes are TRBV6-6 and TRBJ2-2; 12 nucleotides line up with TRBD1. The TCR originated in an adult with an advanced solid tumor such as melanoma, head and neck, liver or kidney cancer. CDR3 in amino acids: CASSWDRGLGELFF. CDR3 in DNA: TGTGCCAGCAGTTGGGACAGGGGGCTCGGGGAGCTGTTTTTT.